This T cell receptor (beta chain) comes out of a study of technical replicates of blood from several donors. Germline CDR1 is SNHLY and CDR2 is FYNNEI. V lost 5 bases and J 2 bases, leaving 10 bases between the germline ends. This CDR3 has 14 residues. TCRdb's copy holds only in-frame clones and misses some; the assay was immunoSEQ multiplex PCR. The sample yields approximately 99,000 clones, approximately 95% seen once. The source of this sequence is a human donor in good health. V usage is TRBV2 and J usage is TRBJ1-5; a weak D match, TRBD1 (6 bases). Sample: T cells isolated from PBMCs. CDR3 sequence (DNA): TGTGCCAGCAGTCCCCGACAGGGCAATCAGCCCCAGCATTTT. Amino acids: CASSPRQGNQPQHF.